What follows are 12 T cell receptor beta chains derived from one specimen sequenced in a study of response to subunit inactivated influenza vaccine. TCRdb analysed the RT-PCR reads with MiXCR anew, one entry per CDR3 protein. The sample has some 160,000 distinct CDR3 sequences, approximately 11% seen once. Sequenced material: non-naive T cells sorted from PBMCs, taken more than 35 days after vaccination. The receptors shown here come from a man in his forties or fifties who received an inactivated influenza vaccine.

The chain recombines TRBV7-2 with TRBJ2-3, with 10 nucleotides matching TRBD2. CDR3 length: 16 residues. The germline V gene has CDR1 SGHTA and CDR2 FQGNSA. Trimming removed 1 base from V and 4 bases from J; junction bases left unmatched: 5. The CDR3 is CASSLVASGSPDTQYF. The CDR3 DNA sequence: TGTGCCAGCAGCTTAGTTGCTAGCGGGAGTCCAGATACGCAGTATTTT.

This clonotype appeared many times. The J gene is TRBJ2-3, the V gene TRBV14; the D call may be TRBD1 or TRBD2 (5 bases each). This CDR3 region has 16 residues. Between the trimmed V and J ends, which lost 0 bases and 2 bases, there was a span of 12 bases. Germline lookup yields CDR1 SGHDN and CDR2 FVKESK. For the CDR3, the DNA is TGTGCCAGCAGCCAAGAGGGGACGGCGAACACAGATACGCAGTATTTT. Translation gives CASSQEGTANTDTQYF.

The gene calls are TRBV7-9 and TRBJ2-5, with 10 bases fitting TRBD2. This CDR3 contains 16 residues. Germline V gene sequence: CDR1 SEHNR, CDR2 FQNEAQ (reference sequence). The junction had 8 bases not matched to a gene; V was cut back by 6 bases and J by 1 base. The CDR3 protein is CASSIPSGSSQETQYF. CDR3 DNA sequence: TGTGCCAGCAGTATCCCTAGCGGGAGTTCCCAAGAGACCCAGTACTTC.

The J gene is TRBJ1-4, the V gene TRBV7-9, with D possibly matching TRBD1 (6 bases). The CDR3 is made up of 14 amino acids. V was cut by 5 bases and J by 5 bases, with 12 bases left in between. Germline assignment: CDR1 SEHNR and CDR2 FQNEAQ (reference sequence). CDR3 region: CASSRDTQNEKLFF. The CDR3 DNA is TGTGCCAGCAGCCGGGACACACAAAATGAAAAACTGTTTTTT.

The gene calls are TRBV20-1 and TRBJ2-3, with TRBD2 as a possible D gene (6 bases). V was pared by 6 bases and J by 3 bases, with 22 bases between. The CDR3 is made up of 16 amino acids. Per germline, CDR1 DFQATT and CDR2 SNEGSKA (reference sequence). The CDR3 spells CSAITGLPDHTDTQYF. The DNA of the CDR3 is TGCAGTGCGATCACGGGACTCCCGGACCATACAGATACGCAGTATTTT.

About this clonotype itself: A much larger clone sits a single nucleotide away, making a read error possible. CDR3 DNA sequence: TGTACCAGCAAGAAATCCGGGACAGGGAACACTGAAGCTTTCTTT. The encoded protein is CTSKKSGTGNTEAFF. The chain carries TRBV6-1 and TRBJ1-1; the match to TRBD1 covers 8 bases. CDR1 and CDR2 from the germline V gene are MNHNS and SASEGT. The CDR3 loop spans 15 amino acids.

This clonotype appeared many times. This rearrangement joins TRBV20-1 to TRBJ2-3; 8 bases align to TRBD2. V lost 5 bases and J lost 1; bases outside the gene matches: 17. Germline-derived CDR1 and CDR2 are DFQATT and SNEGSKA (reference sequence). There are 18 residues in the CDR3. The CDR3 region is CSAGGVQLMREGTDTQYF. In nucleotides, the CDR3 is TGCAGTGCTGGGGGAGTTCAATTGATGCGGGAGGGCACAGATACGCAGTATTTT.

The chain combines TRBV24-1 with TRBJ2-5; maybe TRBD1 (6 bases). This CDR3 spans 15 amino acids. Trimming stripped 5 bases from V and 5 bases from J, with 17 bases between. Germline CDR1 is KGHDR and CDR2 is SFDVKD. CDR3 in DNA: TGTGCCACCAGTGGCGGCGACCAAAGGGGGGAGACCCAGTACTTC. Translating it yields CATSGGDQRGETQYF.

This clonotype was picked up many times. The V call is TRBV3-1, the J call TRBJ2-7; the D is unclear. CDR3 length: 15 residues. Trimming took 4 bases from V and 2 from J, leaving 15 bases between them. Looked up from germline, CDR1 is LGHDT and CDR2 is YNNKEL (reference sequence). CDR3 nucleotide sequence: TGTGCCAGCAGCCCGACGCCTGTTTACACCTACGAGCAGTACTTC. Amino acids: CASSPTPVYTYEQYF.

In this sample, this clonotype turned up many times. The chain combines TRBV20-1 with TRBJ2-5, with D perhaps TRBD1 (6 bases). Trimming stripped 6 bases from V and 0 bases from J, with 11 bases between. This CDR3 contains 13 residues. CDR1 and CDR2 (germline): DFQATT, SNEGSKA (reference sequence). The CDR3 DNA is TGCAGTGCCAAACAGGGAAACCAAGAGACCCAGTACTTC. It encodes CSAKQGNQETQYF.

This clonotype was found a few times. The gene calls are TRBV6-2 or TRBV6-3 and TRBJ2-1, with a weak D call TRBD1 (6 bases). The CDR3 totals 15 residues. Germline-derived CDR1 and CDR2 are MNHEY and SVGEGT. Trimming cost V 4 bases and J 6 bases, with 16 bases left between them. The CDR3, as DNA: TGTGCCAGCAGTTTTGACCCAACAGGGTTCAATGAGCAGTTCTTC. Amino acid sequence: CASSFDPTGFNEQFF.

This clonotype was recorded at least ten times. The rearrangement joins TRBV27 to TRBJ2-7; D possibly matches TRBD1 or TRBD2 (5 bases each). The V end lost 2 bases, the J end lost 2 bases, and 13 bases lay between the germline ends. Looked up from germline, CDR1 is MNHEY and CDR2 is SMNVEV (reference sequence). The CDR3 runs to 15 residues. CDR3 protein: CASSLTGTRPYEQYF. DNA of the CDR3: TGTGCCAGCAGTTTAACCGGGACGCGTCCCTACGAGCAGTACTTC.